The clone carrying this T cell receptor beta chain occurred many times. Its target is unknown. This record belongs to a study of esophageal squamous cell carcinoma under preoperative chemotherapy. In the study overall: Both tumor-infiltrating lymphocytes and peripheral blood T cells were profiled.

General study points: After paclitaxel-nedaplatin, abundant clones were more likely to contract than amplify. After chemotherapy, TCR diversity rose significantly in peripheral T cells but not in tumor-infiltrating lymphocytes.

Time point in this sample: before preoperative PTX-NDP chemotherapy. Preoperative chemotherapy with paclitaxel-nedaplatin was given to patients before surgery. TCRdb independently ran MiXCR on the PCR reads; one entry per CDR3 protein. The sample shows some 30,000 distinct CDR3 sequences, approximately 50% of them seen only once. CDR3 length: 16 amino acids. V was clipped by 5 bases and J by 4 bases; unmatched bases: 11. The germline V gene encodes CDR1 SGHVS and CDR2 FQNEAQ. The specimen was taken from a patient given preoperative chemotherapy. This clonotype was obtained from a human donor with esophageal squamous cell carcinoma. The donor label of this sample is uncertain. The rearrangement links TRBV7-8 to TRBJ2-1; 7 nucleotides line up with TRBD1. The CDR3: CASSDTDRVLYNEQFF. CDR3 DNA sequence: TGTGCCAGCAGCGATACCGACAGGGTCCTTTACAATGAGCAGTTCTTC.